One and the same sample provided the 21 T cell receptor beta chains below, sequenced in a study of cytomegalovirus exposure and HLA in healthy donors. A multiplex PCR was run with 60 Vbeta primers and 13 Jbeta primers. The method was immunoSEQ multiplex PCR; TCRdb's version includes in-frame clones alone and lacks a portion of them. The table lists some 130,000 clones, approximately 68% of them singletons. Source material: PBMCs. These receptors were obtained from a man aged 25-45 years in good health and CMV-seropositive.

V is TRBV2 and J is TRBJ2-7, with D tentatively TRBD1 (6 bases). Germline CDR1 is SNHLY and CDR2 is FYNNEI. CDR3 length: 19 residues. Deletions cut 0 bases from V and 0 bases from J, with 21 bases between. The CDR3 DNA sequence: TGTGCCAGCAGTGAAGCTCGAGCTAGGGGGACGCTTACCTCCTACGAGCAGTACTTC. Its translation: CASSEARARGTLTSYEQYF. The complete variable domain, with remaining parts taken from reference TRBV2 and TRBJ2-7, reads EPEVTQTPSHQVTQMGQEVILRCVPISNHLYFYWYRQILGQKVEFLVSFYNNEISEKSEIFDDQFSVERPDGSNFTLKIRSTKLEDSAMYFCASSEARARGTLTSYEQYFGPGTRLTVT.

The rearrangement links TRBV6-1 to TRBJ1-2, with D hard to call. CDR1 is MNHNS and CDR2 is SASEGT in the germline V gene. The CDR3 sequence is 13 residues long. V was cut by 5 bases and J by 4 bases, with 11 bases left in between. The CDR3 sequence: CASSNSLLYGYTF. In nucleotides, the CDR3 is TGTGCCAGCAGTAACAGTCTCCTCTATGGCTACACCTTC.

The V and J genes are TRBV7-9 and TRBJ2-1; TRBD2 agrees at 7 bases. The CDR3 spans 16 residues. The V gene's germline CDR1 is SEHNR and CDR2 FQNEAQ (reference sequence). After removal of 7 bases from V and 4 bases from J, the junction contained 13 bases not matched to a gene. The CDR3: CASNPPAGGSYNEQFF. The CDR3 region has the DNA TGTGCCAGCAACCCCCCGGCTGGCGGGAGTTACAATGAGCAGTTCTTC. Together with reference TRBV7-9 and TRBJ2-1, the CDR3 gives the full variable domain: DTGVSQNPRHKITKRGQNVTFRCDPISEHNRLYWYRQTLGQGPEFLTYFQNEAQLEKSRLLSDRFSAERPKGSFSTLEIQRTEQGDSAMYLCASNPPAGGSYNEQFFGPGTRLTVL.

The J gene is TRBJ1-2, the V gene TRBV4-2, with TRBD1 as a possible D gene (5 bases). The length of the CDR3 is 15 residues. Between the trimmed V and J ends, which lost 2 bases and 7 bases, there was a span of 17 bases. The V gene's germline CDR1 is LGHNA and CDR2 YNFKEQ. For the CDR3, the DNA is TGTGCCAGCAGCCAATTGGGACTGACGTCTGGTGGCTACACCTTC. Amino acid sequence: CASSQLGLTSGGYTF.

This clone was seen once. The identical CDR3 is also encoded by other nucleotide sequences in the sample. The chain links TRBV18 to TRBJ2-7, with D tentatively TRBD1 (6 bases). Germline CDR1 reads KGHSH; CDR2 reads LQKENI. V lost 0 bases and J 2 bases, leaving 8 bases between the germline ends. There are 14 residues in the CDR3. As DNA, the CDR3 is TGTGCCAGCTCACCACCGGGACACCCCTACGAGCAGTACTTC. It specifies CASSPPGHPYEQYF.

V usage is TRBV6-5 and J usage is TRBJ2-1; TRBD2 might be the D (7 bases). The germline V gene has CDR1 MNHEY and CDR2 SVGAGI. Trimming shortened V by 7 bases and J by 2 bases, and 15 bases separated the two germline ends. The CDR3 has 15 residues. The DNA for the CDR3 is TGTGCCAGCAAGGGGGGGAGCAAACCCTACAATGAGCAGTTCTTC. Its protein product is CASKGGSKPYNEQFF.

J is TRBJ1-2 and V is TRBV4-1; unclear D gene. The CDR3 contains 14 residues. Trimming cost V 4 bases and J 3 bases, with 12 bases left between them. The germline V gene encodes CDR1 MGHRA and CDR2 YSYEKL. CDR3 region: CASSPGARDYGYTF. CDR3 coding DNA: TGCGCCAGCAGCCCTGGAGCTCGCGACTATGGCTACACCTTC.

This chain links TRBV6-1 with TRBJ1-3; 7 bases fit TRBD1. The junction had 4 bases not matched to a gene; V was cut back by 5 bases and J by 3 bases. Per the germline V gene, CDR1 is MNHNS and CDR2 is SASEGT. This CDR3 region has 14 residues. CDR3 region: CASSSTGIGNTIYF. Here the CDR3 DNA reads TGTGCCAGCAGTTCGACAGGGATTGGAAACACCATATATTTT.

V usage is TRBV21-1 and J usage is TRBJ2-3; the table's TRBD1 call for D was not verified on the DNA. TRBV21-1 is termed a pseudogene. The CDR3 covers 16 residues. The CDR3 DNA sequence: TGTGCCAGCATGTACAGGGGATTTAACTGTGGAGATACGCAGTATTTT. This translates into CASMYRGFNCGDTQYF.

This rearrangement joins TRBV20-1 to TRBJ2-4; D may be TRBD2 (5 bases). The CDR3 length is 11 residues. Deletions cut 6 bases from V and 7 bases from J, with 10 bases between. CDR1 and CDR2 from the germline V gene are DFQATT and SNEGSKA (reference sequence). CDR3 protein: CSAEAGNIQYF. The CDR3 DNA reads TGCAGTGCGGAGGCCGGGAACATTCAGTACTTC.

This clone has only a few counts. V usage is TRBV10-1 and J usage is TRBJ2-7; D ambiguous. V was trimmed by 2 bases and J by 2 bases, leaving 7 bases between them. This CDR3 has 13 amino acids. Germline V gene lookup returns CDR1 WNHNN and CDR2 SYGVQD (reference sequence). DNA of the CDR3: TGCGCCAGCAGTGAGGAAATAGCCTACGAGCAGTACTTC. It specifies CASSEEIAYEQYF.

V gene TRBV10-3 combines with J gene TRBJ1-1; 9 positions agree with TRBD1. This CDR3 spans 17 amino acids. From germline, CDR1 is ENHRY and CDR2 SYGVKD. V was clipped by 0 bases and J by 2 bases; unmatched bases: 7. CDR3 protein: CAISESGQGGSNTEAFF. As DNA, the CDR3 is TGTGCCATCAGTGAGTCGGGACAGGGAGGCTCCAACACTGAAGCTTTCTTT.

The gene calls are TRBV28 and TRBJ2-5, with 9 bases identical to TRBD2. The CDR3 length is 18 residues. After removal of 5 bases from V and 4 bases from J, the junction contained 17 bases not matched to a gene. Germline CDR1 MDHEN, CDR2 SYDVKM. CDR3 bases: TGTGCCAGCAGTCCCCGAGGCCTAGCGGGATGGTCCCTAGAGACCCAGTACTTC. Its translation: CASSPRGLAGWSLETQYF.

Points on this clone: The junction differs from germline at one of its ends, possibly a read error. V gene TRBV25-1 combines with J gene TRBJ1-1, with 9 bases fitting TRBD1. This CDR3 spans 15 amino acids. Per the germline V gene, CDR1 is MGHDK and CDR2 is SYGVNS. The DNA of the CDR3 is TGTGCCAGCAGTGGGGCCGGGACAGGGAACCCTGAAGCTTTCTTT. Translated, it gives CASSGAGTGNPEAFF.

This clone occurred a few times. V gene TRBV5-1 combines with J gene TRBJ2-3, with a weak D call TRBD1 (5 bases). The germline CDR1 and CDR2 sequences are SGHRS and YFSETQ. The CDR3 contains 14 residues. Deletions cut 0 bases from V and 6 bases from J, with 11 bases between. The CDR3 nucleotides are TGCGCCAGCAGCTTGGGACAGTCCATCGATACGCAGTATTTT. Protein: CASSLGQSIDTQYF. Filled out from reference TRBV5-1 and TRBJ2-3, the complete variable domain reads KAGVTQTPRYLIKTRGQQVTLSCSPISGHRSVSWYQQTPGQGLQFLFEYFSETQRNKGNFPGRFSGRQFSNSRSEMNVSTLELGDSALYLCASSLGQSIDTQYFGPGTRLTVL.

The chain combines TRBV7-3 with TRBJ2-3; 14 positions agree with TRBD2. CDR1 and CDR2 from the germline V gene are SGHTA and FQGTGA. The CDR3 has 17 residues. The J segment lost 5 bases and the V segment lost 5 bases, leaving 9 bases of the junction unmatched. CDR3 sequence reads: CASSLVGTSGSGDTQYF. CDR3 DNA sequence: TGTGCCAGCAGCCTAGTAGGGACTAGCGGGAGTGGAGATACGCAGTATTTT.

This chain uses TRBV7-9 with TRBJ2-7; 8 bases line up with TRBD2. The length of the CDR3 is 15 residues. The J segment lost 5 bases and the V segment lost 4 bases, leaving 10 bases of the junction unmatched. Germline CDR1 reads SEHNR; CDR2 reads FQNEAQ (reference sequence). The CDR3 coding sequence is TGTGCCAGCAGCTCCTGGACTAGCTTAAGGAACGAGCAGTACTTC. This gives the protein CASSSWTSLRNEQYF.

V and J are TRBV2 and TRBJ2-5; the D gene is possibly TRBD1 (6 bases). The germline V and J ends were trimmed by 0 bases and 4 bases, with 9 bases remaining between them. The CDR3 is 14 amino acids. Germline V gives CDR1 SNHLY, CDR2 FYNNEI. The CDR3 loop reads CASSEARQVETQYF. DNA of the CDR3: TGTGCCAGCAGTGAAGCCCGACAGGTAGAGACCCAGTACTTC. Looking up the rest from reference TRBV2 and TRBJ2-5 gives the full variable domain: EPEVTQTPSHQVTQMGQEVILRCVPISNHLYFYWYRQILGQKVEFLVSFYNNEISEKSEIFDDQFSVERPDGSNFTLKIRSTKLEDSAMYFCASSEARQVETQYFGPGTRLLVL.

The rearrangement links TRBV5-4 to TRBJ2-2; no definite D call. The germline gives CDR1 SGHNT, CDR2 YYREEE (reference sequence). The CDR3 extends over 13 amino acids. V lost 1 base and J lost 1, with 2 bases in between. CDR3 nucleotides: TGTGCCAGCAGCTTGCGGAACACCGGGGAGCTGTTTTTT. Translated, it gives CASSLRNTGELFF.

The table lists this clone with a few counts. The CDR3, as DNA: TGTGCCAGCAGCTCGGACAGGGTCTACAACGAAAAACTGTTTTTT. Protein product: CASSSDRVYNEKLFF. This chain joins TRBV7-8 and TRBJ1-4; 8 positions match TRBD1. The CDR3 covers 15 residues. Germline V gives CDR1 SGHVS, CDR2 FQNEAQ. The trim removed 4 bases at V and 8 bases at J, leaving 9 bases unmatched.

The CDR3 sequence: CAIMEDFSSYNEQFF. The CDR3 DNA reads as TGTGCCATCATGGAGGACTTTAGCTCCTACAATGAGCAGTTCTTC. The V and J genes are TRBV10-3 and TRBJ2-1; D perhaps matches TRBD2 (5 bases). Looked up from germline, CDR1 is ENHRY and CDR2 is SYGVKD. CDR3 length: 15 residues. Trimming took 7 bases from V and 0 from J, leaving 13 bases between them.